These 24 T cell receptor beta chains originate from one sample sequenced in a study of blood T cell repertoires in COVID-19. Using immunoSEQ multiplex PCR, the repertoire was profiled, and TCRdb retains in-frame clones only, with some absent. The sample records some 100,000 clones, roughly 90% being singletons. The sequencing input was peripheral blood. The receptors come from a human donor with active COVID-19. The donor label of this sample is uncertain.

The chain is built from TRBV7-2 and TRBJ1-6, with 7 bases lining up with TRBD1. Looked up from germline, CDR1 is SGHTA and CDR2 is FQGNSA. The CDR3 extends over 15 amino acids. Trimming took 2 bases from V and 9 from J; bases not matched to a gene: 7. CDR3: CASSLTAGGLSPLHF. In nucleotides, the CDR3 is TGTGCCAGCAGCTTAACAGCAGGGGGACTTTCACCCCTCCACTTT.

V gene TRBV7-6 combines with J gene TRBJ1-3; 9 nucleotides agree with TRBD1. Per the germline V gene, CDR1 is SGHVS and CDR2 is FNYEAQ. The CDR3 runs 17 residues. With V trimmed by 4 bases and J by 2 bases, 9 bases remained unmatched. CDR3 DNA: TGTGCCAGCAGCTCCTCCTTACAGGGGGCGACTGGAAACACCATATATTTT. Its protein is CASSSSLQGATGNTIYF.

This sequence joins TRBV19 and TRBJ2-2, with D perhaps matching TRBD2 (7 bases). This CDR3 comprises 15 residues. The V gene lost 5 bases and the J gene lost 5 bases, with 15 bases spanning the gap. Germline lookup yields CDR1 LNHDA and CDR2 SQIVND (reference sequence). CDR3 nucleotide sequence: TGTGCCAGTAGTCCAGGCGGGGGCGCGACCGGGGAGCTGTTTTTT. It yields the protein CASSPGGGATGELFF.

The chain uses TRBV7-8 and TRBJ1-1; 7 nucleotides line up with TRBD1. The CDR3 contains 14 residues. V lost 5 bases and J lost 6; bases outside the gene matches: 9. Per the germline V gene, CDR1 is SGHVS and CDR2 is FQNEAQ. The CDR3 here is CASSLTGESAEAFF. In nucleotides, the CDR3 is TGTGCCAGCAGCCTCACAGGGGAAAGCGCTGAAGCTTTCTTT.

The CDR3 bases are TGCGCCAGCAGCTTCGAGGGTCTCGAGCAGTACTTC. It translates to CASSFEGLEQYF. J is TRBJ2-7 and V is TRBV5-1; possible D gene TRBD2, 5 bases. This CDR3 is built from 12 residues. Germline loops: CDR1 SGHRS, CDR2 YFSETQ. The V and J ends lost 2 bases and 6 bases respectively, with 9 bases between them.

The CDR3 region is CASSSNRQDSNQPQHF. DNA of the CDR3: TGTGCCAGCAGTTCCAACCGACAGGATAGCAATCAGCCCCAGCATTTT. V gene TRBV6-2 or TRBV6-3 combines with J gene TRBJ1-5; D might be TRBD1 (6 bases). The CDR3 has 16 residues. The V end lost 4 bases, the J end lost 0 bases, and 13 bases lay between the germline ends. The germline V gene has CDR1 MNHEY and CDR2 SVGEGT.

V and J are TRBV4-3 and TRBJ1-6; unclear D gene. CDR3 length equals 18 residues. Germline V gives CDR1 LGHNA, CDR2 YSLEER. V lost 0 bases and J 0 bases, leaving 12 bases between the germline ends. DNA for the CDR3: TGCGCCAGCAGCCAAGAGATGAGGGATAGCTCCTATAATTCACCCCTCCACTTT. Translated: CASSQEMRDSSYNSPLHF.

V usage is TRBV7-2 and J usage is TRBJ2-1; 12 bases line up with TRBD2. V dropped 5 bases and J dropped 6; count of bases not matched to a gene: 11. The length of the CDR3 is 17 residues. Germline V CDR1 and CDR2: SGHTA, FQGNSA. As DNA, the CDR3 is TGTGCCAGCAGCCCCAGTCGGACTAGCGGGGTGATCAATGAGCAGTTCTTC. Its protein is CASSPSRTSGVINEQFF.

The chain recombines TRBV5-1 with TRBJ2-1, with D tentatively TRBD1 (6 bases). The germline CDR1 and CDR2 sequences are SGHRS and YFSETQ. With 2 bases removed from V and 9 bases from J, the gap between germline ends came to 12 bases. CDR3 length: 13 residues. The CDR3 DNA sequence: TGCGCCAGCAGCTTTTCAGGGGCCCTTGAGCAGTTCTTC. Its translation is CASSFSGALEQFF.

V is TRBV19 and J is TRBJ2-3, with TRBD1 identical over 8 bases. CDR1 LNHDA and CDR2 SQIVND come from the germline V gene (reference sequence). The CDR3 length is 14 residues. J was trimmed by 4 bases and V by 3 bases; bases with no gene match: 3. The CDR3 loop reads CASSMVGQADTQYF. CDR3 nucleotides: TGTGCCAGTAGTATGGTGGGACAGGCAGATACGCAGTATTTT.

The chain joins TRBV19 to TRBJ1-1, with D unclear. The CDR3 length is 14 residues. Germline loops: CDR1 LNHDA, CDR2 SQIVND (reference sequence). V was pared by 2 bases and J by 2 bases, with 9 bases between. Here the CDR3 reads CASSIQRSNTEAFF. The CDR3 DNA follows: TGTGCCAGTAGTATACAACGGAGTAACACTGAAGCTTTCTTT.

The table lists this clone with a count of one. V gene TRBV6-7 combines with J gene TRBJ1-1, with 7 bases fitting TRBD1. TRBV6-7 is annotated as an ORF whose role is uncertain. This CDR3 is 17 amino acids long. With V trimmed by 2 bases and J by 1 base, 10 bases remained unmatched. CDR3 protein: CASSYRPETGQNTEAFF. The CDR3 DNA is TGTGCCAGCAGTTACCGACCTGAGACAGGGCAGAACACTGAAGCTTTCTTT.

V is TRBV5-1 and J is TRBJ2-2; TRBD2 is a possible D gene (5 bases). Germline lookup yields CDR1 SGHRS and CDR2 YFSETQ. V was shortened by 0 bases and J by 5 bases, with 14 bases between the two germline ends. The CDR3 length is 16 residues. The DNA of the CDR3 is TGCGCCAGCAGCTTGGGGCAAAACCGGGGAACCGGGGAGCTGTTTTTT. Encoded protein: CASSLGQNRGTGELFF.

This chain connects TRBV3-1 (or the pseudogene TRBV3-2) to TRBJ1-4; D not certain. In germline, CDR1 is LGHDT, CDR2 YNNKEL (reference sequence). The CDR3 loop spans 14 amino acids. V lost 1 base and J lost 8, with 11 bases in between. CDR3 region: CASSQGTLGEKLFF. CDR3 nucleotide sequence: TGTGCCAGCAGCCAAGGTACACTAGGGGAAAAACTGTTTTTT.

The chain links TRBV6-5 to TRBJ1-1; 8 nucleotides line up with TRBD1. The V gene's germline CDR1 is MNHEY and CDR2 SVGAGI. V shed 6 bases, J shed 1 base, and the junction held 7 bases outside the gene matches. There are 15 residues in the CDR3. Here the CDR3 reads CASSATGAQNTEAFF. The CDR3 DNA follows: TGTGCCAGCAGCGCGACAGGGGCCCAGAACACTGAAGCTTTCTTT.

CDR3 region: CASSLAGAYEQYF. As DNA, the CDR3 is TGTGCCAGCAGCCTGGCAGGGGCCTACGAGCAGTACTTC. The V gene is TRBV13, the J gene TRBJ2-7; possibly TRBD1 for D (6 bases). V gave up 5 bases and J gave up 2 bases, with 10 bases separating them. Germline V gives CDR1 PRHDT, CDR2 FYEKMQ (reference sequence). The CDR3 spans 13 residues.

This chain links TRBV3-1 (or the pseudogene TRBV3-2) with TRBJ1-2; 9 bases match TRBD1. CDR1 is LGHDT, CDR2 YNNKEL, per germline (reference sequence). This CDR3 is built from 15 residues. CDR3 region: CQPPTKGQGTRGYTF. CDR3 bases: TGTCAGCCACCCACCAAGGGACAGGGAACGAGGGGCTACACCTTC.

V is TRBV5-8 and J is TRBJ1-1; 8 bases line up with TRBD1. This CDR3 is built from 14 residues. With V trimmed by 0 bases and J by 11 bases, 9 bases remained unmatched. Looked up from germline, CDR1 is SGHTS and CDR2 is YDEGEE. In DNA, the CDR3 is TGTGCCAGCAGCTTGGCGGCAGGGGGCAGATTGGCTTTCTTT. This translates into CASSLAAGGRLAFF.

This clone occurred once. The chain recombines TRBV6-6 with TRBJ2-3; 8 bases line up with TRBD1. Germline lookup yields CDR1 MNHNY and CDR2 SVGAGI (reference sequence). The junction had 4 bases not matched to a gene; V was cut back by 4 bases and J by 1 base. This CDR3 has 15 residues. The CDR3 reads CASSSPGGRTDTQYF. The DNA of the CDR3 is TGTGCCAGCAGTTCCCCAGGGGGCCGCACAGATACGCAGTATTTT.

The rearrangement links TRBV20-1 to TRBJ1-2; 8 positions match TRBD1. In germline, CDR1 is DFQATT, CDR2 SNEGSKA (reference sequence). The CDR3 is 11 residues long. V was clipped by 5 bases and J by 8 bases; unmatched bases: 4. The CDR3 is CSAPDRVGYTF. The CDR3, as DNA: TGCAGTGCTCCGGACAGGGTCGGCTACACCTTC.

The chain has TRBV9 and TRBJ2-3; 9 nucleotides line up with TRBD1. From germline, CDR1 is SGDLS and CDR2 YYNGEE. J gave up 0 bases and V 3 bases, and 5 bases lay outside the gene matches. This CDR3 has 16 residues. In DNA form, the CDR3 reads TGTGCCAGCAGCGCCGGGACAGGGACTAGCACAGATACGCAGTATTTT. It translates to CASSAGTGTSTDTQYF.

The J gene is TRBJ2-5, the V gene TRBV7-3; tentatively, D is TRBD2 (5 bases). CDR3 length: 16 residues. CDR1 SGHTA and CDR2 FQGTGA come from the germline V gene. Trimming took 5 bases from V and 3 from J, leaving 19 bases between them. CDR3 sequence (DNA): TGTGCCAGCAGCCCCCCGCGGGCCGCTCAGGAAGAGACCCAGTACTTC. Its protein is CASSPPRAAQEETQYF.

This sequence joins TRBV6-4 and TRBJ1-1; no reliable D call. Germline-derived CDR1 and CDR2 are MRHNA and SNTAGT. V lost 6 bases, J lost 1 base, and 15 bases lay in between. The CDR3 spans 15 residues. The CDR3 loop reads CASRKDLGENTEAFF. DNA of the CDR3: TGTGCCAGCAGAAAAGATCTCGGGGAGAACACTGAAGCTTTCTTT.

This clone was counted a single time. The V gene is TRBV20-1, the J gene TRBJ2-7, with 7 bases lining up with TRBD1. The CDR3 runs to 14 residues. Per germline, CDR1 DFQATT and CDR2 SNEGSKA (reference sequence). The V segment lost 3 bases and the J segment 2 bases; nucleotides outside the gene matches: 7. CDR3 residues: CSASVYGTAYEQYF. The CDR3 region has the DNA TGCAGTGCTAGTGTCTATGGGACAGCCTACGAGCAGTACTTC.